A single TCR beta chain is shown here with its context. The antigen is undetermined. This CDR3 has 15 residues. J was trimmed by 2 bases and V by 5 bases; bases with no gene match: 5. CDR1 is LNHNV, CDR2 YYDKDF, per germline (reference sequence). The data were produced by immunoSEQ multiplex PCR, yet TCRdb's version contains in-frame clones alone and is incomplete. The data show approximately 89,000 clones, with 90% to 95% seen just once and around 1.2% held by the top ten. The sample comes from a study of graft-versus-host responses after intestinal transplantation. Overall study context: Anti-thymocyte globulin was used for induction in all recipients, who then took tacrolimus and steroids for approximately 3 years.

Study-wide points: Recipient marrow harbored GvH clones, some of which surfaced first in ileum or blood. Graft-donor T cell macrochimerism in patients accompanied high graft-versus-host to host-versus-graft clonal ratios in allografts.

Sequencing was performed on unstimulated CD8+ T cells sorted from spleen or lymph node cells, taken before transplant. This receptor was taken from a human donor who was the organ donor for an intestinal transplant. The chain joins TRBV15 to TRBJ2-3; 9 positions agree with TRBD2. The CDR3 nucleotides are TGTGCCACCAGCTGGACTAGCGCCAACACAGATACGCAGTATTTT. Protein: CATSWTSANTDTQYF.